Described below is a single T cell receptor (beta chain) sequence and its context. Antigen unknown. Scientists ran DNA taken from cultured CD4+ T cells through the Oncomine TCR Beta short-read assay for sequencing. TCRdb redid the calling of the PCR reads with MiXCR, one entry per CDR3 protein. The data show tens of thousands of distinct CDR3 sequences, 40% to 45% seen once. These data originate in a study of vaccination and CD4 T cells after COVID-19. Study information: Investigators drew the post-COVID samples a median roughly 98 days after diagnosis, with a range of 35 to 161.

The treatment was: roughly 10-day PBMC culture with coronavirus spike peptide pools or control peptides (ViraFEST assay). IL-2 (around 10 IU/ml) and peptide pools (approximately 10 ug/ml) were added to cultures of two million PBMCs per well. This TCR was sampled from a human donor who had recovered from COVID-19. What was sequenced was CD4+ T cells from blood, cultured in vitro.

CDR3 region: CASSPPGLNTGELFF. CDR3 in DNA: TGTGCCAGCAGTCCCCCGGGACTAAACACCGGGGAGCTGTTTTTT. The chain is built from TRBV28 and TRBJ2-2; 7 bases align to TRBD2. The CDR3 loop spans 15 amino acids. CDR1 MDHEN and CDR2 SYDVKM come from the germline V gene. V trimming: 5 bases; J trimming: 2 bases; junction bases outside the gene matches: 5.